These 21 T cell receptor beta chains originate from one sample sequenced in a study of blood T cell repertoires in COVID-19. The data were produced by immunoSEQ multiplex PCR, yet TCRdb's version contains in-frame clones alone and is incomplete. The sample comprises a few hundred thousand clones, 65% to 90% of which are singletons, and under 8.5% rests with the top ten. Material: peripheral blood. The receptor source for this set is a woman between 55 and 75 years old with COVID-19, enrolled during active disease.

This clone was seen a single time. The V and J genes are TRBV19 and TRBJ2-3; 14 positions agree with TRBD2. The germline CDR1 and CDR2 sequences are LNHDA and SQIVND (reference sequence). Trimming removed 7 bases from V and 0 bases from J; junction bases left unmatched: 9. This CDR3 contains 18 residues. The CDR3 spells CASTIRGLAGESTDTQYF. The CDR3 DNA is TGTGCCAGTACCATACGGGGACTAGCGGGAGAGAGCACAGATACGCAGTATTTT.

This chain uses TRBV11-2 with TRBJ2-2, with 7 positions matching TRBD2. The V and J ends lost 5 bases and 1 base, in that order; junction bases with no gene match: 7. CDR3 length: 16 amino acids. Germline CDR1 reads SGHAT; CDR2 reads FQNNGV. CDR3 sequence reads: CASSPSGALNTGELFF. In nucleotides, the CDR3 is TGTGCCAGCAGCCCTAGCGGAGCCTTGAACACCGGGGAGCTGTTTTTT.

This clone occurred a few times. The chain has TRBV7-6 and TRBJ1-4; D is possibly TRBD1 (5 bases). Germline V gene sequence: CDR1 SGHVS, CDR2 FNYEAQ. The germline V and J ends were trimmed by 5 bases and 3 bases, with 10 bases remaining between them. CDR3 length: 14 amino acids. The CDR3 coding sequence is TGTGCCAGCAGCCCCGGGGGGGCTAATGAAAAACTGTTTTTT. Translation: CASSPGGANEKLFF.

The chain couples TRBV30 to TRBJ2-2; D not resolved. This CDR3 is built from 18 residues. V was shortened by 2 bases and J by 2 bases, with 21 bases between the two germline ends. From germline, CDR1 is GTSNPN and CDR2 SVGIG (reference sequence). CDR3 protein: CAWSSMVELVLNTGELFF. In DNA form, the CDR3 reads TGTGCCTGGAGTTCAATGGTTGAATTAGTGTTAAACACCGGGGAGCTGTTTTTT.

This clone was detected only a few times. This rearrangement joins TRBV19 to TRBJ2-7; a possible D gene is TRBD2 (5 bases). CDR1 LNHDA and CDR2 SQIVND come from the germline V gene (reference sequence). Deletions cut 1 base from V and 0 bases from J, with 10 bases between. The CDR3 runs to 15 residues. CDR3: CASSIGRGGSYEQYF. DNA of the CDR3: TGTGCCAGTAGTATAGGACGGGGTGGCTCCTACGAGCAGTACTTC.

The chain carries TRBV5-1 and TRBJ1-6; 10 positions match TRBD1. The CDR3 has 14 residues. The J segment lost 10 bases and the V segment lost 4 bases, leaving 5 bases of the junction unmatched. Germline CDR1 reads SGHRS; CDR2 reads YFSETQ. The CDR3 DNA sequence: TGCGCCAGCAGCCCGGACAGGGGGGGATCACCCCTCCACTTT. This encodes CASSPDRGGSPLHF.

The chain joins TRBV7-2 to TRBJ2-3; D remains unclear. This CDR3 is 14 amino acids long. The V end lost 1 base, the J end lost 5 bases, and 10 bases lay between the germline ends. Germline CDR1 is SGHTA and CDR2 is FQGNSA. The CDR3 bases are TGTGCCAGCAGCTTAGGTCCAGGCGAAGATACGCAGTATTTT. It codes for CASSLGPGEDTQYF.

DNA for the CDR3: TGTGCCAGCAGCTTATACGGGGACTATGGCTACACCTTC. It is translated as CASSLYGDYGYTF. This rearrangement joins TRBV7-8 to TRBJ1-2, with D hard to call. Germline V gives CDR1 SGHVS, CDR2 FQNEAQ. Between the trimmed V and J ends, which lost 2 bases and 3 bases, there was a span of 7 bases. This CDR3 region has 13 residues.

The rearrangement uses TRBV25-1 and TRBJ2-1; D is possibly TRBD1 (5 bases). Per the germline V gene, CDR1 is MGHDK and CDR2 is SYGVNS. The V end was cut by 4 bases, the J end by 3 bases, with 13 bases between. This CDR3 contains 15 residues. The CDR3 sequence: CASSGAGFYYNEQFF. Written as DNA, the CDR3 is TGTGCCAGCAGTGGAGCAGGGTTTTACTACAATGAGCAGTTCTTC. Combining the CDR3 with reference TRBV25-1 and TRBJ2-1 gives the whole variable domain EADIYQTPRYLVIGTGKKITLECSQTMGHDKMYWYQQDPGMELHLIHYSYGVNSTEKGDLSSESTVSRIRTEHFPLTLESARPSHTSQYLCASSGAGFYYNEQFFGPGTRLTVL.

V usage is TRBV3-1 (or the pseudogene TRBV3-2) and J usage is TRBJ2-2; TRBD2 agrees at 8 bases. This CDR3 contains 13 residues. Trimming removed 6 bases from V and 6 bases from J; junction bases left unmatched: 3. Germline-derived CDR1 and CDR2 are LGHDT and YNNKEL (reference sequence). This CDR3 reads CASSRAGAGELFF. The CDR3, as DNA: TGTGCCAGCAGTAGAGCGGGGGCCGGGGAGCTGTTTTTT.

The V call is TRBV7-2, the J call TRBJ1-2; the D gene is possibly TRBD1 (5 bases). The V gene lost 0 bases and the J gene lost 8 bases, with 13 bases spanning the gap. The CDR3 is 14 amino acids. CDR1 is SGHTA and CDR2 is FQGNSA in the germline V gene. The CDR3 here is CASSLATAGQGYTF. The CDR3 nucleotides are TGTGCCAGCAGCTTAGCGACGGCAGGGCAAGGCTACACCTTC.

Only a few counts were recorded for this clone. The chain has TRBV12-3 or TRBV12-4 and TRBJ1-2; possible D gene TRBD1, 5 bases. The ends were cut back, 0 bases at V and 8 bases at J, with 10 bases in the middle. CDR3 length: 13 residues. The CDR3 coding sequence is TGTGCCAGCAGTTTAGCTCAGGGCAGGGGCTACACCTTC. It yields the protein CASSLAQGRGYTF.

The V call is TRBV6-5, the J call TRBJ1-5; 8 bases fit TRBD1. Germline V gene sequence: CDR1 MNHEY, CDR2 SVGAGI. This CDR3 comprises 14 residues. V dropped 4 bases and J dropped 9; count of bases not matched to a gene: 8. The CDR3 coding sequence is TGTGCCAGCAGTTCCCAGCAGGGGGCGAGGCCCCAGCATTTT. Amino acid sequence: CASSSQQGARPQHF.

The gene calls are TRBV19 and TRBJ1-2, with D possibly matching TRBD1 (6 bases). CDR1 and CDR2 (germline): LNHDA, SQIVND (reference sequence). The CDR3 totals 14 residues. V lost 6 bases to trimming and J lost 5 bases, with 16 bases between them. CDR3 amino acids: CASRVIQGNYGYTF. The DNA for the CDR3 is TGTGCCAGTAGGGTAATACAGGGAAATTATGGCTACACCTTC.

The chain recombines TRBV2 with TRBJ2-5, with a possible D match to TRBD2 (7 bases). V was trimmed by 8 bases and J by 2 bases, leaving 15 bases between them. Germline V gene lookup returns CDR1 SNHLY and CDR2 FYNNEI. This CDR3 spans 14 amino acids. The CDR3 DNA reads as TGTGCCAGCGGGGGGCGGGGGCCACAAGAGACCCAGTACTTC. Its translation is CASGGRGPQETQYF.

This chain links TRBV6-5 with TRBJ1-3; TRBD1 matches at 7 bases. The junction had 6 bases not matched to a gene; V was cut back by 6 bases and J by 4 bases. This CDR3 region has 14 residues. Germline V CDR1 and CDR2: MNHEY, SVGAGI. Here the CDR3 DNA reads TGTGCCAGCAGCCGGACAGGCTCGGGAAACACCATATATTTT. Translation: CASSRTGSGNTIYF.

CDR3 in DNA: TGTGCCAGCAGCTTAGCGTCCTACAATGAGCAGTTCTTC. Its protein is CASSLASYNEQFF. The chain uses TRBV7-3 and TRBJ2-1; D gene uncertain. Germline-derived CDR1 and CDR2 are SGHTA and FQGTGA. The CDR3 covers 13 residues. The V end was cut by 2 bases, the J end by 1 base, with 3 bases between.

This chain joins TRBV9 and TRBJ1-1; D might be TRBD1 (5 bases). In germline, CDR1 is SGDLS, CDR2 YYNGEE. The CDR3 has 17 residues. Trimming stripped 0 bases from V and 1 base from J, with 16 bases between. The DNA of the CDR3 is TGTGCCAGCAGCGTAGGGCAGGGATTTGGGTCGAACACTGAAGCTTTCTTT. Amino acid sequence: CASSVGQGFGSNTEAFF.

In this sample, this clone turned up a few times. The chain links TRBV5-4 to TRBJ2-1; TRBD2 matches 9 bases. The CDR3 loop spans 18 amino acids. Germline CDR1 SGHNT, CDR2 YYREEE (reference sequence). The V gene end was trimmed by 4 bases and the J gene end by 4 bases; junction bases not matched to a gene: 15. The CDR3 region is CASSPPLGAGGKYNEQFF. The DNA for the CDR3 is TGTGCCAGCAGCCCACCGCTGGGTGCGGGGGGGAAATACAATGAGCAGTTCTTC. Together with reference TRBV5-4 and TRBJ2-1, the CDR3 gives the full variable domain: ETGVTQSPTHLIKTRGQQVTLRCSSQSGHNTVSWYQQALGQGPQFIFQYYREEENGRGNFPPRFSGLQFPNYSSELNVNALELDDSALYLCASSPPLGAGGKYNEQFFGPGTRLTVL.

This clone was seen a handful of times. The V call is TRBV2, the J call TRBJ1-3; D not certain. V lost 6 bases and J lost 2, with 8 bases in between. The CDR3 sequence is 13 residues long. Germline V lookup: CDR1 SNHLY, CDR2 FYNNEI. The DNA for the CDR3 is TGTGCCAGCAGACCAGAGGCTGGAAACACCATATATTTT. Protein: CASRPEAGNTIYF.

The sample holds a few counts of this clone. The chain has TRBV4-2 and TRBJ2-1; D may be TRBD1 (6 bases). The CDR3 contains 15 residues. Trimming left V 0 bases short and J 12 bases short, with 18 bases between. Germline values: CDR1 LGHNA, CDR2 YNFKEQ. The CDR3 bases are TGTGCCAGCAGCCAAGAAACGACGGGAAAACAGGGGCAGTTCTTC. It specifies CASSQETTGKQGQFF.